This TCR beta chain was documented in a study of T-cell memory formation after mild COVID-19. Study at large: TCR clusters showed largely donor specificity.

Using its own MiXCR run on the 5' RACE reads, TCRdb lists one record per CDR3 protein. Of 30,000 to 50,000 distinct CDR3 sequences in the sample, around 6.1% are singletons; the top ten hold roughly 0.85%. This clonotype was found many times. CDR3 length: 14 amino acids. V was shortened by 7 bases and J by 7 bases, with 16 bases between the two germline ends. Sequenced input: PBMCs or a T cell subset sorted from them (not recorded which). The V gene is TRBV12-3 or TRBV12-4, the J gene TRBJ2-2; D uncertain. The TCR comes from an adult who had mild COVID-19 (a few samples of this study predate the infection). Cell type and time point are not known. The CDR3 region is CASTKSDFYGELFF. CDR3 DNA: TGTGCCAGCACCAAGTCTGACTTTTACGGGGAGCTGTTTTTT.